This T cell receptor (beta chain) was identified during a study of cytomegalovirus exposure and HLA in healthy donors. Primers: 60 Vbeta forward and 13 Jbeta reverse. The method was immunoSEQ multiplex PCR; TCRdb's version includes in-frame clones alone and lacks a portion of them. The table shows about 160,000 clones, with about four fifths occurring only once. The CDR3 is 13 residues long. Germline assignment: CDR1 SEHNR and CDR2 FQNEAQ (reference sequence). Germline trimming cut 4 bases from V and 2 bases from J; bases unmatched to any gene: 0. Overall study findings and caveats: It was reported in a later analysis that an Asian-associated ancestry cluster showed fewer N-insertions than the roughly 620-donor mean.

As for this clone: Its antigen is not identified.

The rearrangement joins TRBV7-9 to TRBJ2-3; 7 nucleotides agree with TRBD2. Input material: PBMCs. This sequence originates from a man aged 25 to 45 in good health and CMV-seronegative. CDR3 bases: TGTGCCAGCAGCTGGGACTACACAGATACGCAGTATTTT. This encodes CASSWDYTDTQYF. Looking up the rest from reference TRBV7-9 and TRBJ2-3 gives the full variable domain: DTGVSQNPRHKITKRGQNVTFRCDPISEHNRLYWYRQTLGQGPEFLTYFQNEAQLEKSRLLSDRFSAERPKGSFSTLEIQRTEQGDSAMYLCASSWDYTDTQYFGPGTRLTVL.